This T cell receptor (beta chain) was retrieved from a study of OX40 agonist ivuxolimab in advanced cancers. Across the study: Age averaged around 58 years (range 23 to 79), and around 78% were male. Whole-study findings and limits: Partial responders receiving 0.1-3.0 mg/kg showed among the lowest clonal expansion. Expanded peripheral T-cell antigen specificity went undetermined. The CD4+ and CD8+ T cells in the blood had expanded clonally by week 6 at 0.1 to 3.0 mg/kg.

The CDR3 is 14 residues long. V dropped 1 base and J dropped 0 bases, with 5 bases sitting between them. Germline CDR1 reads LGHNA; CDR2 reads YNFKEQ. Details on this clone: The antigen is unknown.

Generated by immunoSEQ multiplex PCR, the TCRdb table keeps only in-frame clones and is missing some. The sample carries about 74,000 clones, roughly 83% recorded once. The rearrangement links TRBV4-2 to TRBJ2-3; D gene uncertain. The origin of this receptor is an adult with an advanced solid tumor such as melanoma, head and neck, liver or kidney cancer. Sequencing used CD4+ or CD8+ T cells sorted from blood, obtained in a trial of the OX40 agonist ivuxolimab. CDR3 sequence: CASSQGTSTDTQYF. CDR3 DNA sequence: TGTGCCAGCAGCCAAGGAACTAGCACAGATACGCAGTATTTT.